This T cell receptor (beta chain) is from a study of T cell responses to AZD1222 COVID-19 vaccine. Broader study findings: White British people made up most donors, females outnumbered males, and clonal diversity was possibly underestimated. There were vaccine-associated CD4 TCRs across spike, dominant at 160-218 and 743-854.

Points on this clone: Its antigen remains unidentified.

Germline V gene sequence: CDR1 LNHDA, CDR2 SQIVND (reference sequence). The CDR3 sequence is 18 residues long. The germline V and J ends were trimmed by 2 bases and 1 base, with 15 bases remaining between them. The method was immunoSEQ multiplex PCR; TCRdb's version includes in-frame clones alone and lacks a portion of them. The repertoire holds some 95,000 clones, with 85% to 90% as singletons. The chain employs TRBV19 and TRBJ2-6; the D gene could be TRBD1 or TRBD2 (6 bases each). Here the sequenced sample was peripheral blood, taken on day 0 of AZD1222 vaccination. The source of this sequence is an adult in good health. The CDR3: CASSISRGVSSGANVLTF. The DNA of the CDR3 is TGTGCCAGTAGTATAAGTAGGGGGGTCTCGTCTGGGGCCAACGTCCTGACTTTC.